The 18 T cell receptor beta chains reported below all come from one sample, sequenced in a study of cytomegalovirus exposure and HLA in healthy donors. PCR employed 60 Vbeta and 13 Jbeta primers. The repertoire was sequenced with immunoSEQ multiplex PCR; TCRdb's copy has only in-frame clones and lacks some. The data hold under 90,000 clones, with about 71% observed a single time. Sequenced input: PBMCs. These receptors were collected from a woman in her fifties or sixties in good health and CMV-seropositive.

The chain joins TRBV9 to TRBJ2-1; 9 positions agree with TRBD1. The CDR3 extends over 15 amino acids. Germline CDR1 and CDR2: SGDLS and YYNGEE. Trimming at V came to 3 bases and at J to 0 bases, leaving 1 base not matched to a gene. CDR3 DNA sequence: TGTGCCAGCAGCGAGACAGGGGGCTCCTACAATGAGCAGTTCTTC. Its translation is CASSETGGSYNEQFF.

The J gene is TRBJ2-5, the V gene TRBV28; 8 bases match TRBD1. This CDR3 spans 13 amino acids. The ends lost 2 bases at V and 5 bases at J; junction bases unmatched: 1. Germline V gene data show CDR1 as MDHEN and CDR2 as SYDVKM. The CDR3 spells CASSLQGAETQYF. CDR3 sequence (DNA): TGTGCCAGCAGTTTACAGGGGGCTGAGACCCAGTACTTC.

The rearrangement links TRBV7-8 to TRBJ2-7; 9 bases match TRBD1. V lost 5 bases to trimming and J lost 6 bases; unmatched junction nucleotides: 2. The CDR3 consists of 12 residues. Germline values: CDR1 SGHVS, CDR2 FQNEAQ. As DNA, the CDR3 is TGTGCCAGCAGCATGACAGGGGGCGAGCAGTACTTC. Amino acids: CASSMTGGEQYF.

The chain couples TRBV7-2 to TRBJ1-3, with D possibly matching TRBD1 (6 bases). The CDR3 length is 16 residues. The germline CDR1 and CDR2 sequences are SGHTA and FQGNSA. Trimming left V 1 base short and J 4 bases short, with 14 bases between. CDR3 amino acids: CASSLGHSGVGNTIYF. CDR3 sequence (DNA): TGTGCCAGCAGCTTAGGGCACTCAGGGGTAGGAAACACCATATATTTT.

The table lists this clone with a few counts. This chain uses TRBV5-1 with TRBJ1-4; D remains ambiguous. The CDR3 is made up of 16 amino acids. Trimming removed 0 bases from V and 4 bases from J, with 13 bases in between. Germline CDR1 reads SGHRS; CDR2 reads YFSETQ. Here the CDR3 DNA reads TGCGCCAGCAGCTTGGAGGGCGGAGGATTTAATGAAAAACTGTTTTTT. Protein sequence: CASSLEGGGFNEKLFF. Using reference TRBV5-1 and TRBJ1-4 for the parts outside the CDR3, the full variable domain is KAGVTQTPRYLIKTRGQQVTLSCSPISGHRSVSWYQQTPGQGLQFLFEYFSETQRNKGNFPGRFSGRQFSNSRSEMNVSTLELGDSALYLCASSLEGGGFNEKLFFGSGTQLSVL.

J is TRBJ2-2 and V is TRBV11-3, with D unresolved. Germline loops: CDR1 SGHNT, CDR2 YENEEA. The CDR3 runs to 14 residues. V was trimmed by 3 bases and J by 0 bases, leaving 5 bases between them. CDR3 bases: TGTGCCAGCAGCTTCGAGCCGAACACCGGGGAGCTGTTTTTT. Amino acids: CASSFEPNTGELFF.

This clone was picked up a small number of times. The chain recombines TRBV5-1 with TRBJ1-2, with 8 bases lining up with TRBD1. The ends lost 5 bases at V and 0 bases at J; junction bases unmatched: 3. The germline CDR1 and CDR2 sequences are SGHRS and YFSETQ. The CDR3 spans 14 residues. CDR3 bases: TGCGCCAGCAGTGCAGGGGGCCCTAACTATGGCTACACCTTC. Amino acid sequence: CASSAGGPNYGYTF.

The gene calls are TRBV20-1 and TRBJ1-1; 7 bases match TRBD1. Losses at the gene ends were 5 bases for V and 6 bases for J; bases not matched to a gene: 3. The CDR3 covers 11 residues. Germline V CDR1 and CDR2: DFQATT, SNEGSKA (reference sequence). The DNA of the CDR3 is TGCAGTGCTGCTACAGGGGCTGAAGCTTTCTTT. Encoded protein: CSAATGAEAFF.

The chain recombines TRBV5-1 with TRBJ2-2, with 7 bases aligning to TRBD1. The junction had 5 bases not matched to a gene; V was cut back by 3 bases and J by 3 bases. The germline CDR1 and CDR2 sequences are SGHRS and YFSETQ. CDR3 length equals 15 residues. The CDR3 here is CASSSGQEYTGELFF. Written as DNA, the CDR3 is TGCGCCAGCAGCTCCGGACAGGAGTACACCGGGGAGCTGTTTTTT.

The gene calls are TRBV4-2 and TRBJ2-7, with 11 bases lining up with TRBD1. The trim removed 5 bases at V and 6 bases at J, leaving 9 bases unmatched. Per the germline V gene, CDR1 is LGHNA and CDR2 is YNFKEQ. The CDR3 sequence is 15 residues long. CDR3 amino acids: CASSDQPGQGGEQYF. CDR3 sequence (DNA): TGTGCCAGCAGCGACCAGCCGGGACAGGGGGGCGAGCAGTACTTC.

This rearrangement joins TRBV4-3 to TRBJ1-2, with TRBD1 matching over 8 bases. CDR1 and CDR2 from the germline V gene are LGHNA and YSLEER. The CDR3 covers 15 residues. After removal of 1 base from V and 7 bases from J, the junction contained 8 bases not matched to a gene. CDR3 in amino acids: CASSQGDWTGSGYTF. CDR3 DNA: TGCGCCAGCAGCCAAGGAGATTGGACAGGGTCTGGCTACACCTTC.

The chain combines TRBV7-6 with TRBJ1-5; weak D call: TRBD1 (6 bases). CDR1 and CDR2 from the germline V gene are SGHVS and FNYEAQ. CDR3 length: 17 amino acids. Trimming shortened V by 3 bases and J by 0 bases, and 15 bases separated the two germline ends. Here the CDR3 DNA reads TGTGCCAGCAGCTTGGTGGACAGTGCCACTAGCAATCAGCCCCAGCATTTT. This gives the protein CASSLVDSATSNQPQHF.

V usage is TRBV4-1 and J usage is TRBJ2-5; D perhaps matches TRBD1 (6 bases). Per the germline V gene, CDR1 is MGHRA and CDR2 is YSYEKL. Trimming left V 1 base short and J 2 bases short, with 17 bases between. This CDR3 has 17 amino acids. The CDR3 region has the DNA TGCGCCAGCAGCCAAGCCCCACAGGGCCTTTTTCAAGAGACCCAGTACTTC. This sequence encodes CASSQAPQGLFQETQYF.

The chain joins TRBV19 to TRBJ2-5; 13 bases are a match to TRBD2. The trim removed 4 bases at V and 6 bases at J, leaving 8 bases unmatched. This CDR3 comprises 16 residues. Germline V gene sequence: CDR1 LNHDA, CDR2 SQIVND (reference sequence). The CDR3 coding sequence is TGTGCCAGTAGTACTGGACTAGCGGGGGTCGAAAAGACCCAGTACTTC. Translating gives CASSTGLAGVEKTQYF.

V usage is TRBV6-4 and J usage is TRBJ2-6; perhaps TRBD1 as D (5 bases). Trimming stripped 0 bases from V and 0 bases from J, with 6 bases between. The CDR3 runs 16 residues. Germline V lookup: CDR1 MRHNA, CDR2 SNTAGT. The CDR3 spells CASSDSGVSGANVLTF. DNA of the CDR3: TGTGCCAGCAGTGACTCAGGGGTCTCTGGGGCCAACGTCCTGACTTTC.

This clone was picked up a small number of times. The rearrangement uses TRBV30 and TRBJ2-2; unclear D gene. This CDR3 is built from 15 residues. CDR1 is GTSNPN, CDR2 SVGIG, per germline (reference sequence). Between the trimmed V and J ends, which lost 3 bases and 0 bases, there was a span of 11 bases. CDR3 coding DNA: TGTGCCTGGAGCTCTGAAGTAGCGAACACCGGGGAGCTGTTTTTT. Its translation: CAWSSEVANTGELFF.

V gene TRBV27 combines with J gene TRBJ2-2, with D unclear. The CDR3 has 14 residues. V lost 8 bases to trimming and J lost 0 bases, with 10 bases between them. Germline V lookup: CDR1 MNHEY, CDR2 SMNVEV (reference sequence). The CDR3 reads CASLVKANTGELFF. The CDR3 DNA follows: TGTGCCAGCTTAGTTAAAGCGAACACCGGGGAGCTGTTTTTT.

The J gene is TRBJ2-5, the V gene TRBV25-1; the D gene is possibly TRBD1 (6 bases). CDR3 length: 14 residues. Trimming took off 3 bases at V and 12 bases at J, with 20 bases between the two ends. CDR1 is MGHDK, CDR2 SYGVNS, per germline. The CDR3 DNA follows: TGTGCCAGCAGTGAGAGGGACACGGACTCTCCTAAGTACTTC. Protein product: CASSERDTDSPKYF.